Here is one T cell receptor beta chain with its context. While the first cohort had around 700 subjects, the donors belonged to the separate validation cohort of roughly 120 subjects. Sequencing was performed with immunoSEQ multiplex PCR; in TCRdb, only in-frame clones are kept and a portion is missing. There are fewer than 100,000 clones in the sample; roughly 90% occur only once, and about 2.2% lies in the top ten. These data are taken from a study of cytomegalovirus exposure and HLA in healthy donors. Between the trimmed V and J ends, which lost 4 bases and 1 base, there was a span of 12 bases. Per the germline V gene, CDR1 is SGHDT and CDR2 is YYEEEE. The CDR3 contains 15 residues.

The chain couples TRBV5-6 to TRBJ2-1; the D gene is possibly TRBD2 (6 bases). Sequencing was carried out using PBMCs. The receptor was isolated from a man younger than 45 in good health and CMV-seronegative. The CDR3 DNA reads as TGTGCCAGCAGCCCCGGGACTCAATCCTACAATGAGCAGTTCTTC. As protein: CASSPGTQSYNEQFF.